This section outlines one T cell receptor (beta chain) sequence together with its context. Its antigen is currently unknown. Using RNA transcripts as the source, TCR beta CDR3 regions were amplified. Using the HTBI primer set, a first-round RT-PCR was run on the TCR CDR3. TCRdb re-called the multiplex PCR reads through MiXCR, storing one row per CDR3 protein. The data contain fewer than 750,000 distinct CDR3 sequences, roughly 15% of them seen just once; the ten biggest clones take up roughly an eighth. The data originate from a study of T cells in Graves' hyperthyroidism and ophthalmopathy. Study-wide points: The authors' 13 V-J model separated ophthalmopathy from stable hyperthyroidism.

Diagnoses rested on clinical symptoms, serum thyroxine and TRAb, thyroid ultrasound and orbital computed tomography. The PBMCs were sourced from fresh peripheral blood (about 10 ml). This CDR3 has 16 residues. Germline CDR1 MDHEN, CDR2 SYDVKM. Trimming shortened V by 1 base and J by 4 bases, and 16 bases separated the two germline ends. Specimen: blood. The chain couples TRBV28 to TRBJ1-2, with TRBD1 as a possible D gene (6 bases). This receptor was obtained from a woman aged 50 to 60 with Graves' ophthalmopathy. CDR3 in amino acids: CASSLSFLGQFYGYTF. The CDR3 DNA sequence: TGTGCCAGCAGTTTATCGTTCCTCGGACAGTTCTATGGCTACACCTTC.